This passage covers 8 T cell receptor beta chains from one sample sequenced in a study of chemoradiotherapy in HPV16-positive cancers. Here immunoSEQ multiplex PCR was the method, and the copy in TCRdb shows in-frame clones only, minus some. Counted here are some 12,000 clones, about 90% occurring once; the ten biggest clones make up about 3%. Sequenced here: blood, sampled from a patient who underwent chemoradiotherapy. The receptor source for this set is a human donor with HPV-associated anogenital cancer.

The chain uses TRBV29-1 and TRBJ1-3, with a weak D call TRBD1 (5 bases). Germline lookup yields CDR1 SQVTM and CDR2 ANQGSEA. The CDR3 has 13 residues. Trimming took 6 bases from V and 0 from J, leaving 9 bases between them. As DNA, the CDR3 is TGCAGCGTAGGACAAATCTCTGGAAACACCATATATTTT. Protein product: CSVGQISGNTIYF.

V and J are TRBV5-5 and TRBJ1-2; the D gene is possibly TRBD1 (5 bases). CDR1 and CDR2 (germline): SGHKS, YYEKEE (reference sequence). This CDR3 is 15 amino acids long. Trimming left V 0 bases short and J 3 bases short, with 12 bases between. This CDR3 is CASSLGGGKDYGYTF. The CDR3 nucleotides read TGTGCCAGCAGCTTGGGTGGGGGGAAGGACTATGGCTACACCTTC.

V and J are TRBV4-3 and TRBJ1-2; D may be TRBD1 (6 bases). CDR1 and CDR2 (germline): LGHNA, YSLEER. This CDR3 contains 13 residues. V was shortened by 4 bases and J by 3 bases, with 9 bases between the two germline ends. This CDR3 is CASSLQGDYGYTF. The CDR3 coding sequence is TGCGCCAGCAGCCTACAGGGAGACTATGGCTACACCTTC.

The chain carries TRBV6-5 and TRBJ1-1, with D possibly matching TRBD1 (5 bases). V gave up 8 bases and J gave up 4 bases, with 11 bases separating them. Germline V lookup: CDR1 MNHEY, CDR2 SVGAGI. The CDR3 totals 12 residues. CDR3 sequence reads: CASRGSGTEAFF. Written as DNA, the CDR3 is TGTGCCAGCCGGGGGTCGGGCACTGAAGCTTTCTTT.

V and J are TRBV5-8 and TRBJ1-2; no reliable D call. From germline, CDR1 is SGHTS and CDR2 YDEGEE. The CDR3 is 15 amino acids. V was pared by 4 bases and J by 4 bases, with 17 bases between. CDR3 loop: CASSLGHSPAYGYTF. CDR3 in DNA: TGTGCCAGCAGCCTGGGTCATTCTCCAGCCTATGGCTACACCTTC.

This rearrangement joins TRBV5-4 to TRBJ1-1; the D gene is possibly TRBD1 (5 bases). Germline V gene sequence: CDR1 SGHNT, CDR2 YYREEE (reference sequence). Trimming cost V 0 bases and J 1 base, with 13 bases left between them. The CDR3 sequence is 16 residues long. CDR3 region: CASSLDGGRTNTEAFF. The CDR3 nucleotides are TGTGCCAGCAGCTTGGACGGGGGGAGGACGAACACTGAAGCTTTCTTT.

V is TRBV19 and J is TRBJ1-1, with 9 positions matching TRBD1. CDR1 LNHDA and CDR2 SQIVND come from the germline V gene (reference sequence). The V segment lost 4 bases and the J segment 6 bases; nucleotides outside the gene matches: 6. This CDR3 spans 14 amino acids. The CDR3 nucleotides read TGTGCCAGTAGTAGCGGACAGGGGCAGGCTGAAGCTTTCTTT. This codes for CASSSGQGQAEAFF.

The chain joins TRBV5-1 to TRBJ2-6; a weak D match, TRBD1 (5 bases). V was clipped by 0 bases and J by 4 bases, with 11 bases between them. The CDR3 totals 16 residues. CDR1 and CDR2 from the germline V gene are SGHRS and YFSETQ. The CDR3 nucleotides read TGCGCCAGCAGCTTGGTTGGGGCGCGGGGGGCCAACGTCCTGACTTTC. Translating gives CASSLVGARGANVLTF.